This T cell receptor (beta chain) was recovered during a study of cytomegalovirus exposure and HLA in healthy donors. Study-level background: HLA-typed donors were the source of 90 million or so unique TCRs, which an early data release held. Notes on the study in general: Per a prior analysis, the majority of TCR beta V segments were productive roughly 90% or roughly 30% of the time.

PCR amplification relied on 60 Vbeta primers (plus 13 Jbeta primers). Profiled with immunoSEQ multiplex PCR; TCRdb holds only in-frame clones, not every one. The data contain some 120,000 clones, about 86% of them singletons. The CDR3 extends over 13 amino acids. Trimming cost V 5 bases and J 2 bases, with 9 bases left between them. The germline V gene has CDR1 LNHDA and CDR2 SQIVND (reference sequence). To note about this clone: Its target is unknown.

The chain couples TRBV19 to TRBJ1-1; no definite D call. The origin of this receptor is a woman in her thirties or forties in good health and CMV-seronegative. Material: PBMCs. The CDR3 protein is CASSAGQNTEAFF. CDR3 sequence (DNA): TGTGCCAGTAGTGCTGGGCAAAACACTGAAGCTTTCTTT.